This T cell receptor (beta chain) derives from a study of T cell responses to AZD1222 COVID-19 vaccine. Findings of the study overall: Repertoires were collected only later (after the peak T cell response had occurred). Spike was spanned by vaccine-associated CD4 TCRs, with dominance at 160-218 and 743-854. Within unmutated variant regions lay the reported targets of nearly half of spike-specific TCRs.

Remarks on this clone: The antigen is undetermined.

J gave up 8 bases and V 4 bases, and 11 bases lay outside the gene matches. The CDR3 runs 15 residues. Per germline, CDR1 MNHEY and CDR2 SVGEGT. Profiling relied on immunoSEQ multiplex PCR, and the TCRdb table lists in-frame clones only, not all of them. The sample includes some 170,000 clones, approximately 94% seen only once; the top ten take 5.1%. Pooled in the analysis were second doses at about 4 or about 12 weeks. This receptor was identified in an adult who received the AZD1222 COVID-19 vaccine. The chain has TRBV6-2 or TRBV6-3 and TRBJ2-1; 7 nucleotides match TRBD2. This sample comprised peripheral blood, obtained 28 days after the second AZD1222 dose. The CDR3 DNA sequence: TGTGCCAGCAGTTCCCTCGGGGCGGCGGGGGATGAGCAGTTCTTC. This sequence encodes CASSSLGAAGDEQFF.